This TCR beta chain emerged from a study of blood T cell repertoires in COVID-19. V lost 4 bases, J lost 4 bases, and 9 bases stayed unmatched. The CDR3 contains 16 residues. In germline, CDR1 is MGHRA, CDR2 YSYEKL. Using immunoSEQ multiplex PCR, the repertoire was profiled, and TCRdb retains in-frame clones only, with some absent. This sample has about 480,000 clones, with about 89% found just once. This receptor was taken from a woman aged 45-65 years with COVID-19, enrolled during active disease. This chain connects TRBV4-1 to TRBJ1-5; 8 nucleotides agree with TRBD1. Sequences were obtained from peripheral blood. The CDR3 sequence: CASSPTGQGRNQPQHF. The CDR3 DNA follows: TGCGCCAGCAGCCCCACCGGACAGGGCCGAAATCAGCCCCAGCATTTT.